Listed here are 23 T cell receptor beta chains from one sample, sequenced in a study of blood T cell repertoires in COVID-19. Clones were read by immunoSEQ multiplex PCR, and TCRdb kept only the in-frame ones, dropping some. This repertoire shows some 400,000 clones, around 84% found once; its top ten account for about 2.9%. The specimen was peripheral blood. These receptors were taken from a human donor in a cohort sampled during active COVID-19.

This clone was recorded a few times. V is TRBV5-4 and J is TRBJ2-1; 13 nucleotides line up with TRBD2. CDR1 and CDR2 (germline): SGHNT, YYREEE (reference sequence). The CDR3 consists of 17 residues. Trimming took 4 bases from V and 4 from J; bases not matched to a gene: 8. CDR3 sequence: CASSLKPGLAGYNEQFF. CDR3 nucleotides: TGTGCCAGCAGCCTTAAGCCGGGACTAGCGGGATACAATGAGCAGTTCTTC.

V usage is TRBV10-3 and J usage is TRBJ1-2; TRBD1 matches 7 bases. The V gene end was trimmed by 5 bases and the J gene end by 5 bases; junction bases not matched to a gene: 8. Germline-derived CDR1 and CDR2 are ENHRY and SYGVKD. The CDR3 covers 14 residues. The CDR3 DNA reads TGTGCCATCAGTTCCCCGGACAGGATGTATGGCTACACCTTC. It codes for CAISSPDRMYGYTF.

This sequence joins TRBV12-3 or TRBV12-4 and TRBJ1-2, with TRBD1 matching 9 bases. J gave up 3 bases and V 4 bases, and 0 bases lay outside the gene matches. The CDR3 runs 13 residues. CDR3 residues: CASSWTGDYGYTF. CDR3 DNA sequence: TGTGCCAGCAGTTGGACAGGGGACTATGGCTACACCTTC.

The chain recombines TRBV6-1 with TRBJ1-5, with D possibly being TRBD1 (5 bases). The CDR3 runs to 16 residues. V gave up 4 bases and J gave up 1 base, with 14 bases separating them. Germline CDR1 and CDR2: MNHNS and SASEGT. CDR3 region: CASSGGPPGSNQPQHF. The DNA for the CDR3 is TGTGCCAGCAGTGGAGGACCGCCAGGGAGCAATCAGCCCCAGCATTTT.

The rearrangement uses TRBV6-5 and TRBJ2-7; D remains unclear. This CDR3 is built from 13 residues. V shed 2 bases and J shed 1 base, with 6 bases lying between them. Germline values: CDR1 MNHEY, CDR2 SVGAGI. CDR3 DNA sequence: TGTGCCAGCAGTTACGCAGTTTCCTACGAGCAGTACTTC. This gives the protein CASSYAVSYEQYF.

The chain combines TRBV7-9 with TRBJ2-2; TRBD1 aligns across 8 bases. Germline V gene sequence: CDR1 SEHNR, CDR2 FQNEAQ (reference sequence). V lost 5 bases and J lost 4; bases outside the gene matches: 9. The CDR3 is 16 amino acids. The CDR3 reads CASSPPGQGGTGELFF. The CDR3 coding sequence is TGTGCCAGCAGCCCACCCGGACAGGGAGGCACCGGGGAGCTGTTTTTT. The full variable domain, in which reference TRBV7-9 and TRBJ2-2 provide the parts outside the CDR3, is DTGVSQNPRHKITKRGQNVTFRCDPISEHNRLYWYRQTLGQGPEFLTYFQNEAQLEKSRLLSDRFSAERPKGSFSTLEIQRTEQGDSAMYLCASSPPGQGGTGELFFGEGSRLTVL.

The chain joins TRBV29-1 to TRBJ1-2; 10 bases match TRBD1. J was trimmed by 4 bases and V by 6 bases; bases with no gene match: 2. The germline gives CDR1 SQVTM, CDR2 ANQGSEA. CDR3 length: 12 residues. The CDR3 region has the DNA TGCAGCGTCAGGACAGGGGGCTATGGCTACACCTTC. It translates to CSVRTGGYGYTF.

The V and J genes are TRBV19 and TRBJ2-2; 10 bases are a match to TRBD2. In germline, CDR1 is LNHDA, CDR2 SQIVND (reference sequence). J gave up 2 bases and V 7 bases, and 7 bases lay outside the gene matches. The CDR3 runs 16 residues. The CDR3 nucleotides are TGTGCCAGTACCCCAACTAGCGGGGAAAACACCGGGGAGCTGTTTTTT. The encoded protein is CASTPTSGENTGELFF.

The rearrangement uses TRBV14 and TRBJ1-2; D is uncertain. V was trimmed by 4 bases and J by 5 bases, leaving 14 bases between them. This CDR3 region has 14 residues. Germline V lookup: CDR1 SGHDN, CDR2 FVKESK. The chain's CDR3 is CASSRPAGDYGYTF. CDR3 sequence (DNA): TGTGCCAGCAGCCGACCGGCAGGTGATTATGGCTACACCTTC.

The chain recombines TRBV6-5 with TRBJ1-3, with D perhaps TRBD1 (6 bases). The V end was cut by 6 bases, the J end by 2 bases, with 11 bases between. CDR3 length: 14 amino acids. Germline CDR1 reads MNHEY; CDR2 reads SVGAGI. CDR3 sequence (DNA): TGTGCCAGCAGCCGGACAGTTACTGGAAACACCATATATTTT. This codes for CASSRTVTGNTIYF.

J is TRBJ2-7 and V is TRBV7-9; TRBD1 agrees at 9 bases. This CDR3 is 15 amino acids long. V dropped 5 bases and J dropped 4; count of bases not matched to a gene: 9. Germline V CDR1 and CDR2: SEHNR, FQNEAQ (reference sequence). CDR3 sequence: CASSIQTGGRYEQYF. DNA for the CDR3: TGTGCCAGCAGCATACAGACAGGGGGTCGGTACGAGCAGTACTTC.

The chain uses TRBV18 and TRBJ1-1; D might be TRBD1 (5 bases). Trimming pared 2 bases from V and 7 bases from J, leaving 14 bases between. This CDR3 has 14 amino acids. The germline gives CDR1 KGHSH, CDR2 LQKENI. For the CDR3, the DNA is TGTGCCAGCTCACCAAGCAGGGCACGGCTTGAAGCTTTCTTT. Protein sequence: CASSPSRARLEAFF.

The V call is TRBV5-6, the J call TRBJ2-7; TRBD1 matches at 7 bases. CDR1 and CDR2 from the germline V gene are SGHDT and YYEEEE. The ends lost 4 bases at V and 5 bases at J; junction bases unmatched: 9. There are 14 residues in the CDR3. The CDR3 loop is CASSRPGQSDEQYF. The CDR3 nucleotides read TGTGCCAGCAGCCGCCCGGGACAGTCCGACGAGCAGTACTTC.

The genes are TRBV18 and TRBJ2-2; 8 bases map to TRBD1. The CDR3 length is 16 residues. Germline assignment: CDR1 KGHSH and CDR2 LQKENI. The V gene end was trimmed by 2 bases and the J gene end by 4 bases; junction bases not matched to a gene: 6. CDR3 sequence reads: CASSPRQGASTGELFF. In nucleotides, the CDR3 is TGTGCCAGCTCACCAAGGCAGGGGGCGAGCACCGGGGAGCTGTTTTTT.

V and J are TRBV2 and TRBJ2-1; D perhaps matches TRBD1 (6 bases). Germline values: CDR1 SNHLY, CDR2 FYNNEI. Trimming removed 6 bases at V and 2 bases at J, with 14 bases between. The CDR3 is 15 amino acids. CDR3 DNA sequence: TGTGCCAGCAGAGGCAGGGGTGGCGCCTACAATGAGCAGTTCTTC. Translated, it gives CASRGRGGAYNEQFF.

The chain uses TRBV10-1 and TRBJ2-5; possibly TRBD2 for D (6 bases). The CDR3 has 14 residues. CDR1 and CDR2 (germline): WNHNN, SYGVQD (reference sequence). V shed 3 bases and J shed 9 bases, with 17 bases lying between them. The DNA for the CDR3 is TGCGCCAGCAGTGATTTAACGGGAGTTGGGGCCCAGTACTTC. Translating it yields CASSDLTGVGAQYF.

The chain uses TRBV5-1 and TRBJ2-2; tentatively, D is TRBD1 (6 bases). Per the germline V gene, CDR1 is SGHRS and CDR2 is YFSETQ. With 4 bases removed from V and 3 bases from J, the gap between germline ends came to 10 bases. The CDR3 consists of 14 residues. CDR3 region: CASSERTDTGELFF. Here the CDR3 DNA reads TGCGCCAGCAGCGAAAGGACAGACACCGGGGAGCTGTTTTTT.

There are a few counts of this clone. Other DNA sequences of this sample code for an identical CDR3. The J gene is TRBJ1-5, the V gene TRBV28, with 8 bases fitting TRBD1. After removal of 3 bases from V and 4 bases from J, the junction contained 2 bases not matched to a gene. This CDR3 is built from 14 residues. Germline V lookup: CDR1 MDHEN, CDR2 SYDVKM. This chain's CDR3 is CASSLGTGNQPQHF. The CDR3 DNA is TGTGCCAGCAGTTTGGGGACAGGAAATCAGCCCCAGCATTTT.

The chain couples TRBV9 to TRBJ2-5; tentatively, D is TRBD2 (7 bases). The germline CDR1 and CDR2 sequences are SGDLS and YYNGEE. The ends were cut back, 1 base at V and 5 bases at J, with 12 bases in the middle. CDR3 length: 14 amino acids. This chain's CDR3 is CASSVLGRGETQYF. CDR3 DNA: TGTGCCAGCAGCGTATTGGGGAGGGGGGAGACCCAGTACTTC.

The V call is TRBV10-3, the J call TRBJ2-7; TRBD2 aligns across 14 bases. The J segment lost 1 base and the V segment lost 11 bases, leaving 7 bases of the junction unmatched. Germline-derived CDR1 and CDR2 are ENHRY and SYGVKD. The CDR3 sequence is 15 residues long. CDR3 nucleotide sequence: TGTGCCTCCAGACTAGCGGGAGGGCCTTCCTACGAGCAGTACTTC. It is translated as CASRLAGGPSYEQYF.

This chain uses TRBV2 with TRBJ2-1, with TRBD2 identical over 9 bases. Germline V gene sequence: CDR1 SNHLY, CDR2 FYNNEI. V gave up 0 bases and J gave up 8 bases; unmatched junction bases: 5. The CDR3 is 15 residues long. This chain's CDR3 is CASSEAPSGNHEQFF. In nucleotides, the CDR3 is TGTGCCAGCAGTGAAGCGCCTAGCGGGAACCATGAGCAGTTCTTC.

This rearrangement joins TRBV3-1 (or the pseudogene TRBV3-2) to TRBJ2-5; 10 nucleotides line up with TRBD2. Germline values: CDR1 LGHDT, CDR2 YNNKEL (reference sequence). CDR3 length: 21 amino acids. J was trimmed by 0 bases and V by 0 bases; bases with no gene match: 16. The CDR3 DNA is TGTGCCAGCAGCCAAGATCAAGGAGGTTGGTTTAGCGGGGGGAACCAAGAGACCCAGTACTTC. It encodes CASSQDQGGWFSGGNQETQYF.

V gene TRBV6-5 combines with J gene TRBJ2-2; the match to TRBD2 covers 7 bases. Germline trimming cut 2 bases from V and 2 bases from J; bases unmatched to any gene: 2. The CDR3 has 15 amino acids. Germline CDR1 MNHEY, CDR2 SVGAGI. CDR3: CASSYAGVNTGELFF. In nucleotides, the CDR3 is TGTGCCAGCAGTTACGCGGGGGTAAACACCGGGGAGCTGTTTTTT.